This T cell receptor beta chain was sequenced for a study of blood T cells in healthy people across ages (dated by TCRdb to between 2014 and 2017). Regarding the study in general: In model experiments, template switching captured roughly one uniquely barcoded TCR beta cDNA molecule for every two T cells. The donors were divided into four age groups: young (average roughly 15 years), middle-aged (about 41), aged (approximately 62) and long-lived (82). Using the same blood draw, the study looked at two additional independent replicas of 1 million unique cDNA reads for two donors, one aged 18 to 30 and the other aged 80 or older. To avoid experimental bias, donors of different ages were randomly spread across the sequencing lanes. Using deep sequencing normalized with unique cDNA molecular identifiers, the study measured how TCR beta repertoire diversity changes with age. General findings and caveats noted by the study authors: Estimates of total diversity based on one million sequenced T cells were considered lower bounds and underestimates. Because donor CMV infection status was unknown, age-related changes in expanded clonotypes were potentially confounded. Observed TCR beta diversity per million T cells fell roughly linearly with age, and a significant reduction was already apparent by age about 36. Because profiling used bulk unsorted PBMCs, naive and antigen-experienced compartments could not be compared conclusively. Observed TCR beta diversity correlated strongly with the percentage of naive T cells measured by flow cytometry. The long-lived group showed more naive CD4+ T cells, fewer expanded clones and increased TCR diversity than the aged group, suggesting age selection.

To prepare the library, 5' RACE was applied. The sequencer was an Illumina HiSeq 2500. A second PCR of 7 to 11 cycles was run with a J-beta primer mix and a sample-barcoded 5' primer. A template-switch 5' adaptor carrying 12 random nucleotides introduced a unique molecular identifier onto each TCR beta cDNA molecule. Each sample yielded at least 2.5 million CDR3-containing paired-end reads. First-strand cDNA synthesis was performed from all RNA using the Mint cDNA synthesis kit, with priming by a TRBC-specific oligonucleotide. Following uracil-DNA glycosylase treatment, a first 18-cycle PCR with universal primers M1SS and BC2_uni_R was performed on all cDNA. From the authors' description of their analysis: For normalization, 1 million high-quality reads, each with a distinct molecular identifier, were randomly selected from each sample. Reads with shared molecular identifiers were discarded instead of being binned into consensus sequences. MiTCR, set to a Q25 quality threshold and the strictest error-elimination algorithm, was used for CDR3 identification, clonotype clustering and error correction. A nonparametric unseen species model with Euler transformation was used to estimate lower-bound total TCR beta diversity. The raw public reads went through TCRdb reprocessing: fastp at Q25, MiXCR clone calling, in-frame beta chains kept. Rows merge per CDR3 protein into single entries with the most common DNA and genes. What appears here as the V and J calls and clone size reflects TCRdb's work, not the paper's. The sample records 2 million or so distinct CDR3 sequences, 49% of which are singletons. In total, the top ten clones hold more than 2% of the sample.

This clonotype came up a few times. It has no known antigen specificity. No clone much larger than this one lies a single base away; base qualities are absent. Systemically healthy Caucasian individuals from Russia, 35 to 50 in total and aged about 6 to 100 years, were included as donors. Each donor gave about 9.7 milliliters of peripheral blood, drawn into EDTA-treated Vacutainer tubes. Ficoll-Paque density-gradient centrifugation was used to isolate PBMCs, with at least 6 million per sample. Trizol reagent was used to extract total RNA from the PBMCs, yielding at least 5.5 micrograms per sample. For every donor, flow cytometry on a PBMC aliquot measured the percentage of naive CD45RAhigh/CD27high T cells. Relative to germline, V is 1 base shorter and J is 7 bases shorter, with 19 bases between their ends. CDR1 and CDR2 were assigned from the germline V gene (reference sequence) as DFQATT and SNEGSKA. Its CDR3 holds 15 amino acids, cysteine through phenylalanine. Only the CDR3 region is kept as DNA, spanning 45 bases read in frame from base 1.

The sample consisted of blood. This sequence was found in a woman aged 40 to 50 in good health. This sequence uses TRBV20-1 and TRBJ1-2, and the D gene may be TRBD1, 6 bases matching. The sequenced DNA is TGCAGTGCTAGAGTTGGGGGGGGGCCTTTTCTTGGCTACACCTTC. Protein translation: CSARVGGGPFLGYTF.